The source of this T cell receptor beta chain is a study of T cell responses to AZD1222 COVID-19 vaccine. The CDR3 runs to 15 residues. Germline V gene lookup returns CDR1 SGHTA and CDR2 FQGTGA. Trimming took 6 bases from V and 0 from J, leaving 11 bases between them. Data came from immunoSEQ multiplex PCR; TCRdb stores just in-frame clones and leaves some out. The table includes about 140,000 clones, approximately 85% detected once. This specimen consisted of peripheral blood, obtained 28 days after the second dose of the MenACWY control vaccine. This receptor was obtained from an adult who received the MenACWY meningococcal vaccine as a control. The chain joins TRBV7-3 to TRBJ2-2; possibly TRBD2 for D (6 bases). CDR3 nucleotides: TGTGCCAGCAGTCGGGACTTCACGAACACCGGGGAGCTGTTTTTT. Its translation: CASSRDFTNTGELFF.